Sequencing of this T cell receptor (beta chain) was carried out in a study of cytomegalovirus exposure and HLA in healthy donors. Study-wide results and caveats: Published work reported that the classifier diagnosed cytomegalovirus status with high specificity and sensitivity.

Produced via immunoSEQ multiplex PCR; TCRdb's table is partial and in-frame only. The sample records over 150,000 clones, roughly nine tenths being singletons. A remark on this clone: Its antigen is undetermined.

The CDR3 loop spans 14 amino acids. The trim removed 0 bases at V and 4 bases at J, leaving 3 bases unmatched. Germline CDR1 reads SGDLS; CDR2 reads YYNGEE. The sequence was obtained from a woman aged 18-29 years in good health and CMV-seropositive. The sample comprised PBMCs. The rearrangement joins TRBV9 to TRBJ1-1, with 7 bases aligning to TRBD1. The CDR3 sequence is CASSVEEGATEAFF. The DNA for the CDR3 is TGTGCCAGCAGCGTAGAAGAGGGGGCCACTGAAGCTTTCTTT.